This entry concerns a single TCR beta chain. This clonotype was observed a handful of times. The antigen it binds to is not known. A much larger clone is a single base away; this may be a read error. This specimen comes from a study of prognosis after radiotherapy for stage I lung cancer (dated by TCRdb to 2020 to 2023). About the investigation overall: Between early 2018 and early 2019, nineteen patients with stage I NSCLC were enrolled in Nanjing, China. Distant metastases were developed by four of the 19 patients after SBRT, at a median of 7 months, whereas no significant progression was observed in the other 15 patients. Squamous cell carcinoma histology was identified in more than 5 patients, and adenocarcinoma histology was identified in twelve patients. For each of the approximately 19 patients, one blood sample was taken before SBRT and one after, so the study sequenced around 40 samples in total. The study profiled peripheral blood TCR beta repertoires from stage I NSCLC patients before and after stereotactic body radiotherapy and related them to distant failure. Oligometastatic NSCLC after surgical resection of the primary tumor was present in 5 or 6 patients, while newly diagnosed primary stage I lung tumors were present in fourteen. Concurrent therapy was not administered to any patient alongside SBRT. The cohort was made up of 10 to 15 men and over 5 women, with a median age of around 74 years and an age range of roughly 50 to 95 years. SBRT was delivered in 3 to 5 fractions with a biologically effective dose of at least 100 Gy, and image-guided IMRT or VMAT was used for delivery. Every patient was regarded as medically inoperable, because of comorbidities in about a dozen cases and refusal of surgery in about 7 cases.

Broad study findings and their caveats: Unique TCR clone counts fell after SBRT (median 10,088 before versus roughly 7,200 after; Wilcoxon paired P=0.011). No adjustment for multiple comparisons was applied to any of the reported P values. The small cohort and short follow-up limited the study, so independent validation of the findings is needed. Post-SBRT Shannon entropy and its change from baseline were lower in patients who developed distant metastases; baseline Shannon entropy was not associated with metastases. No determination of tumor specificity was made for expanded TCR clones. Differences by metastasis status were reportedly seen in TRBV and TRBJ usage frequencies, involving two V genes at baseline and, after SBRT, nine V genes and two J genes.

Two rounds of multiplex PCR were performed to amplify the TCR beta CDR3 region from genomic DNA. The first PCR round used primers specific to each TRBV and TRBJ gene, and the primer sequences were filed in Chinese patent CN105087789A. The second PCR round used universal primers. The Roche High Pure PCR Template Preparation Kit was used to extract genomic DNA from frozen PBMCs. Libraries were sequenced paired-end with 151 bp reads on an Illumina HiSeq 3000. The authors' analysis ran thus. CutAdapt was used to remove raw reads lacking the multiplex PCR primer sequences. PEAR was used to merge high-quality paired reads into contigs. TRB V, D and J gene segments were assigned to each contig with MiXCR by alignment to reference sequences. CDR3 sequences were clustered by base quality and sequence similarity to remove sequencing errors. Shannon entropy, normalized by the natural log of the productive TCR sequence number, served as the measure of diversity. One minus Shannon entropy divided by the natural log of the number of unique clonotypes was used as the definition of clonality. Progression-free survival cut-offs for repertoire metrics were chosen using the Youden index of ROC curves, with analyses run in R 3.5.3. Starting from the raw public reads, TCRdb applied fastp trimming at Q25, assembled clones with MiXCR and retained in-frame beta chains. Entries that share a CDR3 protein sequence are merged under the most common genes and DNA. TCRdb, rather than the study authors, made the V and J calls. For this sample the table gives about 14,000 distinct CDR3 sequences, of which around a quarter were detected only once. The ten largest clonotypes hold about 10% of the sample.

All patients had node-negative disease on CT and PET/CT, and none had a history of other malignancies or prior chemotherapy or radiotherapy. At each of two time points, about 5.5 milliliters of peripheral venous blood were collected in EDTA tubes. PBMCs were isolated by Ficoll-Paque Plus density-gradient centrifugation. Samples were stored at -80°C immediately after collection until analysis. CDR1 SQVTM and CDR2 ANQGSEA are derived from the germline V gene. CDR3 length: 14 amino acids, cysteine to phenylalanine. Solely the CDR3 DNA is kept, with 42 bases framed from the first base. Deletion took 8 bases off V and 3 bases off J, with a span of 19 bases between the germline ends.

The chain links TRBV29-1 with TRBJ1-1; TRBD1 is a weak D gene call, 5 bases matching. The input for sequencing was PBMCs, taken before or after stereotactic body radiation therapy (not recorded which). This receptor was obtained from a donor aged 50 or older with non-small cell lung cancer. The CDR3: CSTIPRGSYTEAFF. The sequenced DNA is TGCAGCACTATACCCCGGGGCAGTTACACTGAAGCTTTCTTT. The reference TRBV29-1 and TRBJ1-1 proteins fill in what lies around the CDR3, so the full variable domain reads SAVISQKPSRDICQRGTSLTIQCQVDSQVTMMFWYRQQPGQSLTLIATANQGSEATYESGFVIDKFPISRPNLTFSTLTVSNMSPEDSSIYLCSTIPRGSYTEAFFGQGTRLTVV.